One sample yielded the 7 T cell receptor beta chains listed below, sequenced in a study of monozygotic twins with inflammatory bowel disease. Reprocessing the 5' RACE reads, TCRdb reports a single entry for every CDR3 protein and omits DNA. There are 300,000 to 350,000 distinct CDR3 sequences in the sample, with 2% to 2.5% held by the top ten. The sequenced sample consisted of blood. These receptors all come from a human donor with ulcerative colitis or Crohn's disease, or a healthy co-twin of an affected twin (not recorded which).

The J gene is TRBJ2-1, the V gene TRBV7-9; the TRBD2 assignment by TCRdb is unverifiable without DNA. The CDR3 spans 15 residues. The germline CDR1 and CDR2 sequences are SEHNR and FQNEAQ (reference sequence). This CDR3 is CASSVTSGNYNEQFF. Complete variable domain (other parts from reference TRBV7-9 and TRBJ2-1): DTGVSQNPRHKITKRGQNVTFRCDPISEHNRLYWYRQTLGQGPEFLTYFQNEAQLEKSRLLSDRFSAERPKGSFSTLEIQRTEQGDSAMYLCASSVTSGNYNEQFFGPGTRLTVL.

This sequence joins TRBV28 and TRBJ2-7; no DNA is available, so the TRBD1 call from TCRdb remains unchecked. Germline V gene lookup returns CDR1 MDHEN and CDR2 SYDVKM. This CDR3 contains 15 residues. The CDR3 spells CASSQTGGRVNEQYF.

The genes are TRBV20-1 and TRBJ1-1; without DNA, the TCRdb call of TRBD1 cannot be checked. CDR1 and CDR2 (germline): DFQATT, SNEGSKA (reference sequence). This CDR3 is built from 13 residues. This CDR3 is CSAKVGIPSGAFF.

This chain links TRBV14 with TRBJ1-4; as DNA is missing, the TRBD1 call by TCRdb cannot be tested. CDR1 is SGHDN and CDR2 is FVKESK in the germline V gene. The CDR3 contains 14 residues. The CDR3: CASRLGGLGEKLFF. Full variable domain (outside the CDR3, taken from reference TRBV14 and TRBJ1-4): EAGVTQFPSHSVIEKGQTVTLRCDPISGHDNLYWYRRVMGKEIKFLLHFVKESKQDESGMPNNRFLAERTGGTYSTLKVQPAELEDSGVYFCASRLGGLGEKLFFGSGTQLSVL.

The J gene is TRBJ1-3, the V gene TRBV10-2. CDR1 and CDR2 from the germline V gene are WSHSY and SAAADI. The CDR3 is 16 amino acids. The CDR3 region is CASSVRLPSDGNTIYF.

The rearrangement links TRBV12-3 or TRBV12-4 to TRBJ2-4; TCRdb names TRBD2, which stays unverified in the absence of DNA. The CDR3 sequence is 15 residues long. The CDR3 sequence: CASTFGLAVSNIQYF.

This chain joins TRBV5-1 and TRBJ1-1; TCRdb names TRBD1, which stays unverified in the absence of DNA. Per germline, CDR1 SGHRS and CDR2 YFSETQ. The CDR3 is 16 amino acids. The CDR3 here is CASSFLGTGAGTEAFF.